Listed below are T cell receptor beta chains from one sample, sequenced in a study of identical twins' blood T cells. Using its own MiXCR run on the 5' RACE reads, TCRdb lists one record per CDR3 protein. The sample shows roughly 380,000 distinct CDR3 sequences, under 30% of them seen only once. Material for sequencing was PBMCs. These receptors came from a woman aged 18-49 years in good health. Both conserved end residues are part of each CDR3. A D gene is named only where the DNA matches it firmly. Some rows mark clone size as missing; the rest say once, few, many or name a class of expanded clone.

clone_size | j_call | d_call | v_call | cdr3_nt | cdr3_aa
. | TRBJ2-3 | TRBD2 | TRBV6-5 | TGTGCCAGTATTAGCGGGAGGGCCTCAGATACGCAGTATTTT | CASISGRASDTQYF
many | TRBJ1-6 | TRBD1 | TRBV5-1 | TGCGCCAGCAGCTGGGGACTCGGGACAGGGGAGACCTCACCCCTCCACTTT | CASSWGLGTGETSPLHF
. | TRBJ1-1 | TRBD1 | TRBV20-1 | TGCAGTGCTAGGACACAGGGGAGGGCTGAAGCTTTCTTT | CSARTQGRAEAFF
. | TRBJ2-1 | TRBD1 | TRBV7-8 | TGTGCCAGCAGCTTAGCGTACGATCTTAGACCGGGACAGGGTTACAATGAGCAGTTCTTC | CASSLAYDLRPGQGYNEQFF
many | TRBJ2-3 | . | TRBV2 | TGTGCCAGCGGGGCGGAGCTTAGCACAGATACGCAGTATTTT | CASGAELSTDTQYF
few | TRBJ1-3 | . | TRBV11-2 | TGTGCCAGCAGCTTATTCTGGGGCTCTGGAAACACCATATATTTT | CASSLFWGSGNTIYF
few | TRBJ1-2 | . | TRBV3-1 | TGTGCCAGCAGCCAAGGATACGGGGAAGGGGGCTACACCTTC | CASSQGYGEGGYTF
. | TRBJ1-1 | . | TRBV20-1 | TGCAGTGCGGAGTTACAGGCAAGGGGTGAAGCTTTCTTT | CSAELQARGEAFF
. | TRBJ2-3 | . | TRBV12-3/TRBV12-4 | TGTGCCAGCACTTCCCGAATTGATACGCAGTATTTT | CASTSRIDTQYF
. | TRBJ1-4 | . | TRBV27 | TGTGCCAGCAGTCGAGACAGGATCCCTGAAAAACTGTTTTTT | CASSRDRIPEKLFF
. | TRBJ2-2 | . | TRBV20-1 | TGCAGTGCTACGAGGACACTCGCGAACACCGGGGAGCTGTTTTTT | CSATRTLANTGELFF
. | TRBJ2-3 | TRBD2 | TRBV20-1 | TGCAGTGCTAGAGTGAGCGGGGGGGCCCGGTTTCCGGCAGATACGCAGTATTTT | CSARVSGGARFPADTQYF
. | TRBJ2-3 | . | TRBV29-1 | TGCAGCGTTGGGACTCAGGGCACAGATACGCAGTATTTT | CSVGTQGTDTQYF
. | TRBJ2-7 | TRBD1 | TRBV27 | TGTGCCAATACCACGACAGGGATAACCTGCGAGCAGTACTTC | CANTTTGITCEQYF
few | TRBJ2-7 | . | TRBV20-1 | TGCAGTGCTAGAGAATTGAGTGAGCAGTACTTC | CSARELSEQYF
few | TRBJ2-5 | . | TRBV6-6 | TGTGCCAGCAGTTACGATCTAGGGCAAGAGACCCAGTACTTC | CASSYDLGQETQYF
. | TRBJ1-2 | . | TRBV7-9 | TGTGCCGGCAGCGTCACAGGGTATGGCTACACCTTC | CAGSVTGYGYTF
. | TRBJ1-1 | . | TRBV12-3/TRBV12-4 | TGTGCCAGCAGTCCCTCGGGGGAATGGCTCACTGAAGCTTTCTTT | CASSPSGEWLTEAFF
few | TRBJ2-3 | TRBD2 | TRBV20-1 | TGCAGTGTCCCCATCAAGACTAGCGGTACAGATACGCAGTATTTT | CSVPIKTSGTDTQYF
. | TRBJ1-4 | . | TRBV20-1 | TGCAGTGCTAGAGATCCCCGGACAGTTAATAATGAAAAACTGTTTTTT | CSARDPRTVNNEKLFF
few | TRBJ2-7 | . | TRBV20-1 | TGCAGTGCTAGAGTTGCTAGCTCCGACGAGCAGTACTTC | CSARVASSDEQYF
. | TRBJ2-2 | TRBD2 | TRBV20-1 | TGCAGTGCACCGCTAGCGGCGAACACCGGGGAGCTGTTTTTT | CSAPLAANTGELFF
few | TRBJ2-3 | TRBD2 | TRBV20-1 | TGCAGTGCTGTCCGACTTAGCGGGAGGAATTCAGATACGCAGTATTTT | CSAVRLSGRNSDTQYF
. | TRBJ2-4 | . | TRBV3-1 | TGTGCCAGCAGCCAAAGCCCCCTGAGGCAGGGCGTTAAAAACATTCAGTACTTC | CASSQSPLRQGVKNIQYF
many | TRBJ1-6 | . | TRBV13 | TGTGCCAGCAGCGCCTTAAATTCACCCCTCCACTTT | CASSALNSPLHF
many | TRBJ2-1 | TRBD2 | TRBV2 | TGTGCCAGCAGGCGGGGGGGGAGCTCCTACAATGAGCAGTTCTTC | CASRRGGSSYNEQFF
. | TRBJ1-1 | . | TRBV18 | TGTGCCAGCTCAGGTGAGAACACTGAAGCTTTCTTT | CASSGENTEAFF
few | TRBJ2-7 | TRBD1 | TRBV9 | TGTGCCAGCAGCCCGACAGGGGAGCCCCACGAGCAGTACTTC | CASSPTGEPHEQYF
few | TRBJ2-3 | TRBD2 | TRBV7-2 | TGTGCCAGCACCTTGGGACTAGCGTTAGATACGCAGTATTTT | CASTLGLALDTQYF
. | TRBJ1-4 | . | TRBV7-6 | TGTGCCAGCAGTGTGGGACATTGGAATGAAAAACTGTTTTTT | CASSVGHWNEKLFF
. | TRBJ2-1 | TRBD2 | TRBV29-1 | TGCAGCGCAGGAGATGGGACTAGCGGTGAGCAGTTCTTC | CSAGDGTSGEQFF
many | TRBJ2-5 | . | TRBV2 | TGTGCCAGCAGTTCAGAGACCCAGTACTTC | CASSSETQYF
many | TRBJ2-4 | . | TRBV6-6 | TGTGCCAGCAGTTCTGCAGGAAACTCGGCCAAAAACATTCAGTACTTC | CASSSAGNSAKNIQYF
. | TRBJ1-6 | . | TRBV21-1 | TGTGCCAGCAGCGCAGGAATAAAGAATTCACCCCTCCACTTT | CASSAGIKNSPLHF
. | TRBJ1-2 | . | TRBV7-2 | TGTGCCAGCACCCAGAGGATTAACTATGGCTACACCTTC | CASTQRINYGYTF
. | TRBJ1-3 | . | TRBV25-1 | TGTGCCAGCAGTGCGTCGAGATACGGAAACACCATATATTTT | CASSASRYGNTIYF
. | TRBJ2-1 | . | TRBV11-2 | TGTGCCAGCAGCTTAGTTGCACTAACAAGCTCCTACAATGAGCAGTTCTTC | CASSLVALTSSYNEQFF
. | TRBJ2-1 | TRBD2 | TRBV7-8 | TGTGCCAGCAGCTTACGGGGGGCGGGAGGGCCGATGTATGAGCAGTTCTTC | CASSLRGAGGPMYEQFF
few | TRBJ1-6 | . | TRBV9 | TGTGCCAGCAGCGTAGCCAGAGGGAGGAACTCACCCCTCCACTTT | CASSVARGRNSPLHF
few | TRBJ1-2 | TRBD1 | TRBV20-1 | TGCAGTGCTTGGGACAGCTATGGCTACACCTTC | CSAWDSYGYTF
few | TRBJ2-2 | . | TRBV19 | TGTGCCAGTAGTCTACCACACACCGGGGAGCTGTTTTTT | CASSLPHTGELFF
. | TRBJ2-1 | TRBD1 | TRBV12-5 | TGTGCTAGTGTACCCGAGGACAGGGACAATGAGCAGTTCTTC | CASVPEDRDNEQFF
few | TRBJ1-4 | . | TRBV5-4 | TGTGCCAGCAGCCCTGGGGGGCAAAGAGGAAAACTGTTTTTT | CASSPGGQRGKLFF
. | TRBJ1-2 | . | TRBV20-1 | TGCAGTGCCAAGAGGTTCGGGAATTACGCTATGGGCTACACCTTC | CSAKRFGNYAMGYTF
once | TRBJ1-2 | . | TRBV7-9 | TGTGCCAGCAGCTTAGGGCGGGGGAACTATGGCTACGCCTTC | CASSLGRGNYGYAF
few | TRBJ1-1 | . | TRBV20-1 | TGCAGTGCTAGAGTTCGGGGTGTCACTGAAGCTTTCTTT | CSARVRGVTEAFF
few | TRBJ1-2 | TRBD1 | TRBV20-1 | TGCAGTGCTGCGACAGGGGGCTATGGCTACACCTTC | CSAATGGYGYTF
. | TRBJ1-4 | . | TRBV5-1 | TGCGCCAGCAGCCCAACAGTAACTAATGAAAAACTGTTTTTT | CASSPTVTNEKLFF
. | TRBJ2-7 | TRBD2 | TRBV9 | TGTGCCAGCAGCATCGGCGCGGCGGGAGTTAACTACGAGCAGTACTTC | CASSIGAAGVNYEQYF
. | TRBJ1-1 | . | TRBV29-1 | TGCAGCGCGGGGGCCGGTCGCCAAAACACTGAAGCTTTCTTT | CSAGAGRQNTEAFF